The next 4 T cell receptor beta chains were all read from a single sample in a study of cytomegalovirus exposure and HLA in healthy donors. Amplification used 60 Vbeta primers and 13 Jbeta primers. The table came from immunoSEQ multiplex PCR; TCRdb's copy has only in-frame clones and leaves some out. This table has about 160,000 clones, around 69% appearing once. The sample was PBMCs. The receptors here all came from a man in his sixties in good health and CMV-seronegative.

The chain is built from TRBV29-1 and TRBJ2-3; 9 bases line up with TRBD2. Trimming at V came to 6 bases and at J to 4 bases, leaving 14 bases not matched to a gene. There are 16 residues in the CDR3. The germline CDR1 and CDR2 sequences are SQVTM and ANQGSEA. The CDR3 DNA follows: TGCAGCGTCTGGCCCTCTCCAGCGGGGGGCGCAGATACGCAGTATTTT. Translated, it gives CSVWPSPAGGADTQYF.

The J gene is TRBJ2-7, the V gene TRBV7-6; D uncertain. This CDR3 is built from 15 residues. Germline CDR1 is SGHVS and CDR2 is FNYEAQ. Trimming left V 1 base short and J 2 bases short, with 12 bases between. The CDR3 reads CASSLEEYSTYEQYF. CDR3 nucleotides: TGTGCCAGCAGCTTAGAGGAGTACTCTACCTACGAGCAGTACTTC.

For this clone: A junction end diverges from the germline sequence, so it may reflect a read error. This chain links TRBV7-9 with TRBJ1-4, with D perhaps matching TRBD1 (6 bases). The CDR3 consists of 15 residues. In germline, CDR1 is SEHNR, CDR2 FQNEAQ (reference sequence). The CDR3, as DNA: TGTTCCAGCAGCACAGATCGGGGGGCCGCTGAAAAACTGTTTTTT. It encodes CSSSTDRGAAEKLFF.

This clone came up a few times. The chain joins TRBV27 to TRBJ1-3; maybe TRBD1 (6 bases). Germline values: CDR1 MNHEY, CDR2 SMNVEV (reference sequence). The CDR3 has 16 amino acids. The V and J ends lost 6 bases and 2 bases respectively, with 17 bases between them. This CDR3 is CASSRTGRSAGNTIYF. CDR3 DNA sequence: TGTGCCAGCAGCCGTACAGGGCGCTCCGCTGGAAACACCATATATTTT.